This T cell receptor beta chain emerged from a study of blood T cells in healthy people across ages. General observations from the study: TCR beta diversity per million T cells fell roughly linearly with age.

This CDR3 has 13 amino acids. Germline CDR1 and CDR2: SNHLY and FYNNEI. Deletions cut 6 bases from V and 0 bases from J, with 6 bases between. It was with a sample-barcoded 5' primer and a J-beta primer mix that a second PCR of about 6 to 12 cycles was run. Each CDR3 protein gets one entry after TCRdb re-called the 5' RACE reads with MiXCR. The table has hundreds of thousands of distinct CDR3 sequences, about 50% seen once. This clonotype was counted ten times or more. Its antigen remains unknown. This rearrangement joins TRBV2 to TRBJ2-4; D remains ambiguous. The sequence came from a woman older than 75 in good health. Sequencing was done on a sample of blood. The CDR3 DNA sequence: TGTGCCAGCAGCACCATAGCCAAAAACATTCAGTACTTC. It encodes CASSTIAKNIQYF.